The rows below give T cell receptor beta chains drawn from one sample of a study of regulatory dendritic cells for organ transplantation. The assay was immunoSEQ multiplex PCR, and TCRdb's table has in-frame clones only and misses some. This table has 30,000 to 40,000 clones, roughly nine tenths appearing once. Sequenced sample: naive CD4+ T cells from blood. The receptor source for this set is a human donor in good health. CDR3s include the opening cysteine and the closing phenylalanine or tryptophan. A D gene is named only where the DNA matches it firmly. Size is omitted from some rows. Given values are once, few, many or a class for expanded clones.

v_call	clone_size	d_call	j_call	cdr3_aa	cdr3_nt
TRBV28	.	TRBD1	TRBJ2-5	CASSLGGQQETQYF	TGTGCCAGCAGTTTAGGGGGACAGCAAGAGACCCAGTACTTC
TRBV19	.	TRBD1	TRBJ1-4	CASSIPGTGPGATNEKLFF	TGTGCCAGTAGTATTCCTGGGACAGGGCCTGGGGCAACTAATGAAAAACTGTTTTTT
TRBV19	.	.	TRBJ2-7	CASSAGTSSYEQYF	TGTGCCAGTAGTGCTGGGACCTCCTCCTACGAGCAGTACTTC
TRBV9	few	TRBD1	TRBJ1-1	CASSLTGVDVLGTEAFF	TGTGCCAGCAGCTTAACAGGGGTGGATGTTTTGGGCACTGAAGCTTTCTTT
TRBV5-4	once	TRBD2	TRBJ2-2	CASSLDNSGGRTGELFF	TGTGCCAGCAGCTTGGATAACAGCGGGGGGCGTACCGGGGAGCTGTTTTTT
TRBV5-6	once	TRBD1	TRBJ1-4	CASSIVGGTGDEKLFF	TGTGCCAGCAGCATCGTTGGCGGGACAGGGGATGAAAAACTGTTTTTT
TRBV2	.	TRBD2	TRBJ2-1	CAGGRDEQFF	TGTGCCGGAGGGAGGGATGAGCAGTTCTTC
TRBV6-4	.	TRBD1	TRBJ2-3	CASSDIGGRSPPDTQYF	TGTGCCAGCAGTGACATAGGGGGCCGTAGCCCCCCAGATACGCAGTATTTT
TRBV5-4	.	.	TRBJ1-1	CASSLEPGSMNTEAFF	TGTGCCAGCAGCTTGGAGCCGGGAAGCATGAACACTGAAGCTTTCTTT
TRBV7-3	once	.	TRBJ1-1	CASSLTGNTEAFF	TGTGCCAGCAGCTTAACGGGGAACACTGAAGCTTTCTTT
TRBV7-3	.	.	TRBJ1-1	CASSRGENTEAFF	TGTGCCAGCAGCAGAGGAGAGAACACTGAAGCTTTCTTT
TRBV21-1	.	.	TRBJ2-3	CASSKARGERTDTQYF	TGTGCCAGCAGCAAAGCCAGAGGGGAGAGGACAGATACGCAGTATTTT
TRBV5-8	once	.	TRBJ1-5	CASSPWGVISANQPQHF	TGTGCCAGCAGCCCCTGGGGGGTTATCTCCGCAAATCAGCCCCAGCATTTT
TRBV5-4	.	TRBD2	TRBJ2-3	CASSLSGRSDTQYF	TGTGCCAGCAGCTTAAGCGGGAGGTCAGATACGCAGTATTTT
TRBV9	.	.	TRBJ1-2	CASSPPEEGRGGYTF	TGTGCCAGCAGCCCCCCAGAGGAGGGGCGGGGTGGCTACACCTTC
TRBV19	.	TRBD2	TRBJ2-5	CASSSQGGSGGGRGAQYF	TGTGCCAGTAGTTCCCAGGGAGGTAGCGGGGGAGGCCGAGGTGCCCAGTACTTC
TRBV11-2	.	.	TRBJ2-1	CASSLQVYNEQFF	TGTGCCAGCAGCTTACAGGTCTACAATGAGCAGTTCTTC
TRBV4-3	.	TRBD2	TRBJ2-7	CASSQDNRDYLYEQYF	TGCGCCAGCAGCCAAGACAACCGGGACTACCTTTACGAGCAGTACTTC
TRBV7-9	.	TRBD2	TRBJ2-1	CASSLEGTSAYNEQFF	TGTGCCAGCAGCTTAGAGGGGACTAGCGCCTACAATGAGCAGTTCTTC
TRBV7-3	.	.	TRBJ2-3	CASSLVMSDTQYF	TGTGCCAGCAGCTTAGTTATGTCGGATACGCAGTATTTT
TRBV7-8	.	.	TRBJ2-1	CASRPTGRYNEQFF	TGTGCCAGTCGACCGACAGGTAGATACAATGAGCAGTTCTTC
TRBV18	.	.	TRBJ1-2	CASSPNDSNYGYTF	TGTGCCAGCTCACCAAACGACAGTAACTATGGCTACACCTTC
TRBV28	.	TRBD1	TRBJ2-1	CASSSTTGERVDEQFF	TGTGCCAGCAGTTCCACAACAGGGGAACGAGTCGATGAGCAGTTCTTC
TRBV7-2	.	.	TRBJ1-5	CASSPRGGQPQHF	TGTGCCAGCAGCCCCCGGGGGGGCCAGCCCCAGCATTTT
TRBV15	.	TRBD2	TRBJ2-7	CATSRGLAGAGHEQYF	TGTGCCACCAGCAGGGGACTAGCGGGGGCCGGCCACGAGCAGTACTTC
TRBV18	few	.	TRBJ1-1	CASSSDRNTEAFF	TGTGCCAGCTCATCGGACAGAAACACTGAAGCTTTCTTT
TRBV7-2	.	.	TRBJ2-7	CASSKTRSEQYF	TGTGCCAGCAGTAAAACTAGATCCGAGCAGTACTTC
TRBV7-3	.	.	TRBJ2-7	CASSYDRYSYEQYF	TGTGCCAGCAGCTACGACAGATACTCCTACGAGCAGTACTTC
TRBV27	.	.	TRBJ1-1	CASSWAVKAHTEAFF	TGTGCCAGCAGTTGGGCGGTGAAGGCCCACACTGAAGCTTTCTTT
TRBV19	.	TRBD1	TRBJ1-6	CASSTDRGNSPLHF	TGTGCCAGTAGTACGGACAGGGGCAATTCACCCCTCCACTTT
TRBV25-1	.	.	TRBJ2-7	CASSDFATYEQYF	TGTGCCAGCAGTGATTTTGCAACCTACGAGCAGTACTTC
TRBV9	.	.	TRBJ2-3	CASSVEAGPDTQYF	TGTGCCAGCAGCGTAGAAGCAGGACCAGATACGCAGTATTTT
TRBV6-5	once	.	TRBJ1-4	CASRLTASNEKLFF	TGTGCCAGCCGCCTGACAGCATCTAATGAAAAACTGTTTTTT
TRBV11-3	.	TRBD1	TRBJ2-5	CASSPRTGETQYF	TGTGCCAGCAGCCCCCGGACAGGGGAGACCCAGTACTTC
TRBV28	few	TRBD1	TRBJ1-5	CASSHRTGVKPQHF	TGTGCCAGCAGCCACCGGACAGGGGTTAAGCCCCAGCATTTT
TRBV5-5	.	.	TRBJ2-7	CASSVRPVERVYF	TGTGCCAGCAGCGTTCGACCCGTGGAAAGGGTGTACTTC
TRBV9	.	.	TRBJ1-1	CASSVVPRTEAFF	TGTGCCAGCAGCGTAGTCCCGAGGACTGAAGCTTTCTTT
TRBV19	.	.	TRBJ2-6	CASRLDLWANVLTF	TGTGCCAGTAGATTGGACTTATGGGCCAACGTCCTGACTTTC
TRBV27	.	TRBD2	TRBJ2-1	CASSFNGRDYNEQFF	TGTGCCAGCAGTTTTAACGGGAGGGACTACAATGAGCAGTTCTTC
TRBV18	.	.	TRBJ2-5	CASSPPLETQYF	TGTGCCAGCTCACCACCGCTCGAGACCCAGTACTTC
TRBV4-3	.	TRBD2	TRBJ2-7	CASSQGTSGTFTYEQYF	TGCGCCAGCAGCCAAGGGACTAGCGGGACATTTACCTACGAGCAGTACTTC
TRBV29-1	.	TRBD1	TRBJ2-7	CSVKTGGFNEQYF	TGCAGCGTTAAGACAGGGGGATTCAACGAGCAGTACTTC
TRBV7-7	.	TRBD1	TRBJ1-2	CAYRTGANGYTF	TGTGCTTATAGGACAGGGGCTAATGGCTACACCTTC
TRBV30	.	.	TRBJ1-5	CAWSGHGGGGLGNQPQHF	TGTGCCTGGAGTGGGCATGGGGGAGGAGGATTGGGCAATCAGCCCCAGCATTTT
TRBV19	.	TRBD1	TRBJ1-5	CASSTLRTGVSNQPQHF	TGTGCCAGTAGTACCCTAAGGACAGGGGTTAGCAATCAGCCCCAGCATTTT
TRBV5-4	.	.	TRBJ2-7	CASSFRTGAYEQYF	TGTGCCAGCAGCTTTCGTACGGGGGCCTACGAGCAGTACTTC
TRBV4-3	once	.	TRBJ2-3	CASSRTIVGGTDTQYF	TGCGCCAGCAGCCGCACAATAGTCGGCGGCACAGATACGCAGTATTTT
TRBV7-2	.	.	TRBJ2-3	CASSLALTITDTQYF	TGTGCCAGCAGCTTAGCGCTAACTATCACAGATACGCAGTATTTT
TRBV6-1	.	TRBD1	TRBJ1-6	CASSEGRGTGYSPLHF	TGTGCCAGCAGTGAAGGAAGAGGGACAGGTTATTCACCCCTCCACTTT
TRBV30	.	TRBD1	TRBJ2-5	CAWNQGAQETQYF	TGTGCCTGGAATCAGGGGGCCCAAGAGACCCAGTACTTC
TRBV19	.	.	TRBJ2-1	CASSIGSTIPYNEQFF	TGTGCCAGTAGTATAGGTTCTACTATCCCCTACAATGAGCAGTTCTTC
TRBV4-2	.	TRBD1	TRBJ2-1	CASSHPARDRDQQFF	TGTGCCAGCAGCCACCCTGCCCGGGACAGGGATCAGCAGTTCTTC
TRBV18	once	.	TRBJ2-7	CASSPTGVSYEQYF	TGTGCCAGCTCACCTACCGGGGTCTCCTACGAGCAGTACTTC
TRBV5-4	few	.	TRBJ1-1	CASSYTGRAEAFF	TGTGCCAGCAGCTATACGGGGAGGGCTGAAGCTTTCTTT
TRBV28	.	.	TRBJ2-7	CASSLSGLTYEQYF	TGTGCCAGCAGTTTATCCGGTCTGACCTACGAGCAGTACTTC
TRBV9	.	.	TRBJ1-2	CASSPDRNYGYTF	TGTGCCAGCAGCCCTGACAGGAACTATGGCTACACCTTC
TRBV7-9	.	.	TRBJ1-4	CASSLGLAINEKLFF	TGTGCCAGCAGCTTAGGGCTAGCAATTAATGAAAAACTGTTTTTT
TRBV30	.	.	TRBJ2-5	CAWRVPQETQYF	TGTGCCTGGAGGGTTCCCCAAGAGACCCAGTACTTC
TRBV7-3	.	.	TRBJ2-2	CASSFPAGELFF	TGTGCCAGCAGCTTCCCCGCCGGGGAGCTGTTTTTT